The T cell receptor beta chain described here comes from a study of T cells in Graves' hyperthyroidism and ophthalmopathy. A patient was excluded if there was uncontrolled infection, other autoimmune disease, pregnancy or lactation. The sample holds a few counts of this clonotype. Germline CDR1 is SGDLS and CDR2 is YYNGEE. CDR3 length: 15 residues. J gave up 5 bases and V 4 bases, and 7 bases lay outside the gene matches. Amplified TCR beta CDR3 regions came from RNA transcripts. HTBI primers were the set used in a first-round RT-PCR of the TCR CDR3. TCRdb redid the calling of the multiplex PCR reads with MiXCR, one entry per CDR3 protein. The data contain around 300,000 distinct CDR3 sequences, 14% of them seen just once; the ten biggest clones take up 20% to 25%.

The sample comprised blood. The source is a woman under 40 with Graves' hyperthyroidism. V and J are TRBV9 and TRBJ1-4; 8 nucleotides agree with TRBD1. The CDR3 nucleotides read TGTGCCAGCAGCCCCCGACAGGGGATGAATGAAAAACTGTTTTTT. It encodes CASSPRQGMNEKLFF.